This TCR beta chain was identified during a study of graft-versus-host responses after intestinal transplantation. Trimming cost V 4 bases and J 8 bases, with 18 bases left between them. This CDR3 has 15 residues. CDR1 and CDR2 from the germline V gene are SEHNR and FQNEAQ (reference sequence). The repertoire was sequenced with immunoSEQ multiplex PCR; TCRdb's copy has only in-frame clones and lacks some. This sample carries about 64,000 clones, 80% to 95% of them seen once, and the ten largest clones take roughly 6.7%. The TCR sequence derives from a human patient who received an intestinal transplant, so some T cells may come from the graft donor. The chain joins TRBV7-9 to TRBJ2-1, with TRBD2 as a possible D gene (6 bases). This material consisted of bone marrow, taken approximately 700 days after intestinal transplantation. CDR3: CASSSAPPGGHEQFF. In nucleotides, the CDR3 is TGTGCCAGCAGCTCCGCTCCCCCAGGAGGGCATGAGCAGTTCTTC.